These 22 T cell receptor beta chains were all obtained from the same sample, sequenced in a study of OX40 agonist ivuxolimab in advanced cancers. Libraries were prepared by immunoSEQ multiplex PCR; TCRdb keeps only in-frame clonotypes and omits some of them. This table holds roughly 45,000 clones, approximately 91% found once. The sequenced sample was CD4+ or CD8+ T cells sorted from blood, obtained in a trial of the OX40 agonist ivuxolimab. The source of these receptors is an adult with an advanced solid tumor such as melanoma, head and neck, liver or kidney cancer.

The J gene is TRBJ1-1, the V gene TRBV19, with D hard to call. Trimming left V 2 bases short and J 6 bases short, with 10 bases between. The germline V gene has CDR1 LNHDA and CDR2 SQIVND (reference sequence). This CDR3 is built from 13 residues. The CDR3 DNA reads TGTGCCAGTAGTATAAACCCCTCCGCTGAAGCTTTCTTT. It translates to CASSINPSAEAFF.

The V call is TRBV27, the J call TRBJ2-2; 7 bases map to TRBD1. CDR3 length: 15 residues. From germline, CDR1 is MNHEY and CDR2 SMNVEV (reference sequence). Trimming cost V 2 bases and J 4 bases; bases outside gene matches: 4. The chain's CDR3 is CASSLRPGGTGELFF. CDR3 in DNA: TGTGCCAGCAGTTTAAGGCCAGGGGGCACCGGGGAGCTGTTTTTT.

The chain couples TRBV29-1 to TRBJ2-7; TRBD2 agrees at 10 bases. The CDR3 consists of 13 residues. From germline, CDR1 is SQVTM and CDR2 ANQGSEA. V dropped 3 bases and J dropped 3; count of bases not matched to a gene: 2. The CDR3 DNA reads as TGCAGCGTTGAGCTAGCGGGGGACTACGAGCAGTACTTC. Translating it yields CSVELAGDYEQYF.

The CDR3 nucleotides read TGTGCCAGCAGCTTAGTGTGGGCTAGCGGGGGTACTCAGTACTTC. This sequence encodes CASSLVWASGGTQYF. This chain links TRBV7-9 with TRBJ2-4; 10 bases map to TRBD2. Trimming at V came to 1 base and at J to 12 bases, leaving 9 bases not matched to a gene. Germline V lookup: CDR1 SEHNR, CDR2 FQNEAQ (reference sequence). CDR3 length equals 15 residues.

This chain uses TRBV4-1 with TRBJ2-1; 10 bases match TRBD2. V lost 4 bases and J lost 6; bases outside the gene matches: 12. There are 17 residues in the CDR3. Germline V lookup: CDR1 MGHRA, CDR2 YSYEKL. The CDR3 is CASSPFRGAGGGNEQFF. DNA for the CDR3: TGCGCCAGCAGCCCTTTTAGAGGAGCGGGGGGGGGCAATGAGCAGTTCTTC.

This clone is a singleton in its sample. The chain carries TRBV27 and TRBJ2-1; 13 bases match TRBD2. The CDR3 is 16 amino acids. V shed 4 bases and J 9 bases; nucleotides not matched to a gene: 9. Germline V gene sequence: CDR1 MNHEY, CDR2 SMNVEV (reference sequence). The CDR3 loop is CASSWTGTSGVGEQFF. CDR3 coding DNA: TGTGCCAGCAGTTGGACCGGGACTAGCGGGGTGGGTGAGCAGTTCTTC.

CDR3 residues: CASSFGQGGTDTQYF. For the CDR3, the DNA is TGTGCCAGCAGCTTCGGACAGGGGGGTACAGATACGCAGTATTTT. The V call is TRBV11-2, the J call TRBJ2-3, with 10 nucleotides matching TRBD1. This CDR3 spans 15 amino acids. The V and J ends lost 3 bases and 3 bases, in that order; junction bases with no gene match: 3. Per the germline V gene, CDR1 is SGHAT and CDR2 is FQNNGV.

The chain combines TRBV27 with TRBJ2-7; 7 nucleotides align to TRBD2. The CDR3 is 14 amino acids. Looked up from germline, CDR1 is MNHEY and CDR2 is SMNVEV (reference sequence). The V and J ends lost 4 bases and 0 bases, in that order; junction bases with no gene match: 3. The DNA of the CDR3 is TGTGCCAGCAGTTACGGGGGGTACTCCTACGAGCAGTACTTC. Amino acid sequence: CASSYGGYSYEQYF.

The V gene is TRBV7-8, the J gene TRBJ2-1, with TRBD2 identical over 10 bases. With V trimmed by 5 bases and J by 0 bases, 4 bases remained unmatched. Germline V gene data show CDR1 as SGHVS and CDR2 as FQNEAQ. This CDR3 region has 16 residues. Here the CDR3 DNA reads TGTGCCAGCAGCCGGACTAGCGGAGTCTCCTACAATGAGCAGTTCTTC. This encodes CASSRTSGVSYNEQFF. Full variable domain (missing parts from reference TRBV7-8 and TRBJ2-1): GAGVSQSPRYKVAKRGQDVALRCDPISGHVSLFWYQQALGQGPEFLTYFQNEAQLDKSGLPSDRFFAERPEGSVSTLKIQRTQQEDSAVYLCASSRTSGVSYNEQFFGPGTRLTVL.

The J gene is TRBJ2-6, the V gene TRBV7-9, with TRBD1 identical over 10 bases. Germline CDR1 and CDR2: SEHNR and FQNEAQ (reference sequence). This CDR3 has 16 amino acids. V was clipped by 6 bases and J by 3 bases; unmatched bases: 5. The CDR3, as DNA: TGTGCCAGCAGTCGGGACAGGGGAGGTGGGGCCAACGTCCTGACTTTC. Its translation: CASSRDRGGGANVLTF.

As for this clone: Compared with germline, one end of the junction differs, possibly owing to a read error. The rearrangement joins TRBV4-1 to TRBJ1-1, with D tentatively TRBD1 (5 bases). CDR3 length: 15 amino acids. Germline loops: CDR1 MGHRA, CDR2 YSYEKL. CDR3 DNA: TGCGCCAGCAGCCAAGCGCCGGGGACGAACGCTGAAGCTTTCTTT. Amino acids: CASSQAPGTNAEAFF.

This clone was observed once. The J gene is TRBJ2-7, the V gene TRBV14, with TRBD1 as a possible D gene (6 bases). The CDR3 consists of 13 residues. Trimming left V 4 bases short and J 3 bases short, with 10 bases between. CDR1 is SGHDN and CDR2 is FVKESK in the germline V gene. Written as DNA, the CDR3 is TGTGCCAGCAGCCTTGGGACACACTACGAGCAGTACGTC. It translates to CASSLGTHYEQYV.

J is TRBJ2-5 and V is TRBV19; 9 positions agree with TRBD2. J gave up 5 bases and V 1 base, and 14 bases lay outside the gene matches. The germline V gene has CDR1 LNHDA and CDR2 SQIVND (reference sequence). This CDR3 comprises 18 residues. The CDR3 region is CASSIALRGLAGMETQYF. The CDR3 nucleotides read TGTGCCAGTAGTATAGCCCTCCGGGGCCTAGCGGGGATGGAGACCCAGTACTTC.

This chain connects TRBV11-2 to TRBJ2-7, with D tentatively TRBD2 (6 bases). CDR1 SGHAT and CDR2 FQNNGV come from the germline V gene. Trimming left V 4 bases short and J 3 bases short, with 10 bases between. This CDR3 comprises 13 residues. The CDR3 nucleotides are TGTGCCAGCAGCTCGCGGGGATACTACGAGCAGTACTTC. Amino acid sequence: CASSSRGYYEQYF. Full variable domain (rest looked up from reference TRBV11-2 and TRBJ2-7): EAGVAQSPRYKIIEKRQSVAFWCNPISGHATLYWYQQILGQGPKLLIQFQNNGVVDDSQLPKDRFSAERLKGVDSTLKIQPAKLEDSAVYLCASSSRGYYEQYFGPGTRLTVT.

The chain is built from TRBV13 and TRBJ2-5, with 8 bases that match TRBD1. In germline, CDR1 is PRHDT, CDR2 FYEKMQ (reference sequence). V dropped 5 bases and J dropped 5; count of bases not matched to a gene: 1. The CDR3 spans 12 residues. The CDR3: CASSRDRETQYF. For the CDR3, the DNA is TGTGCCAGCAGCCGGGACAGGGAGACCCAGTACTTC.

This chain uses TRBV19 with TRBJ2-1; 7 bases are a match to TRBD2. The CDR3 covers 17 residues. Germline V gene lookup returns CDR1 LNHDA and CDR2 SQIVND (reference sequence). V was clipped by 5 bases and J by 2 bases; unmatched bases: 12. The CDR3 reads CASSPLSSGKPYNEQFF. CDR3 in DNA: TGTGCCAGTAGTCCCCTCTCTAGCGGCAAACCCTACAATGAGCAGTTCTTC.

The rearrangement uses TRBV6-4 and TRBJ1-2, with D possibly matching TRBD1 (5 bases). V was pared by 6 bases and J by 5 bases, with 19 bases between. The CDR3 spans 15 residues. Looked up from germline, CDR1 is MRHNA and CDR2 is SNTAGT. As DNA, the CDR3 is TGTGCCAGCAGGAGGACACAGCTGAACAGGTATGGCTACACCTTC. Translating gives CASRRTQLNRYGYTF.

This clone was seen a single time. The chain couples TRBV6-5 to TRBJ1-2; D may be TRBD1 (5 bases). Germline values: CDR1 MNHEY, CDR2 SVGAGI. The ends were cut back, 4 bases at V and 3 bases at J, with 9 bases in the middle. The CDR3 length is 13 residues. CDR3 sequence reads: CASSSGGYYGYTF. The CDR3 DNA sequence: TGTGCCAGCAGTTCCGGGGGGTACTATGGCTACACCTTC.

This chain uses TRBV6-5 with TRBJ1-6, with a possible D match to TRBD1 (5 bases). Germline lookup yields CDR1 MNHEY and CDR2 SVGAGI. Trimming removed 4 bases at V and 1 base at J, with 8 bases between. The CDR3 contains 15 residues. CDR3 amino acids: CASSSGRSYNSPLHF. The CDR3 DNA sequence: TGTGCCAGCAGTTCAGGGAGGTCCTATAATTCACCCCTCCACTTT.

This clone was picked up a small number of times. V is TRBV30 and J is TRBJ1-1; D is unclear. From germline, CDR1 is GTSNPN and CDR2 SVGIG (reference sequence). The CDR3 totals 11 residues. V was shortened by 3 bases and J by 3 bases, with 5 bases between the two germline ends. The CDR3 is CAWSGDTEAFF. CDR3 in DNA: TGTGCCTGGAGCGGAGACACTGAAGCTTTCTTT. The full variable domain, rest sourced from reference TRBV30 and TRBJ1-1, is SQTIHQWPATLVQPVGSPLSLECTVEGTSNPNLYWYRQAAGRGLQLLFYSVGIGQISSEVPQNLSASRPQDRQFILSSKKLLLSDSGFYLCAWSGDTEAFFGQGTRLTVV.

V and J are TRBV19 and TRBJ2-2; D is unclear. V was cut by 6 bases and J by 7 bases, with 9 bases left in between. Germline assignment: CDR1 LNHDA and CDR2 SQIVND (reference sequence). This CDR3 has 12 amino acids. The CDR3 here is CASSGPFGELFF. As DNA, the CDR3 is TGTGCCAGTAGCGGACCGTTCGGGGAGCTGTTTTTT.

This clone was observed a single time. The V call is TRBV2, the J call TRBJ1-1; D may be TRBD1 (6 bases). Per germline, CDR1 SNHLY and CDR2 FYNNEI. The CDR3 spans 14 residues. The V gene lost 9 bases and the J gene lost 4 bases, with 18 bases spanning the gap. The CDR3 DNA follows: TGTGCCAGGATCACAGGGTCAGGGGTCACTGAAGCTTTCTTT. Its protein is CARITGSGVTEAFF.